Listed below are T cell receptor beta chains from one sample, sequenced in a study of a mutant IDH1 vaccine in newly diagnosed glioma. Libraries were prepared by immunoSEQ multiplex PCR; TCRdb keeps only in-frame clonotypes and omits some of them. The table shows about 130,000 clones, with roughly 78% occurring only once. Their cognate antigens are unknown. This material consisted of PBMCs, taken from a glioma patient whose treatment included an IDH1 peptide vaccine. These TCRs come from a man aged 35 to 55 with glioma. Each CDR3 is given with its conserved first and last residue. D genes are given only for firm matches. Rows give clone size only sometimes, using once, few, many, or a class for an expanded clone.

j_call,d_call,v_call,clone_size,cdr3_aa,cdr3_nt
TRBJ2-7,TRBD1,TRBV7-8,.,CASSLAGTGGGGEQYF,TGTGCCAGCAGCTTAGCAGGGACAGGGGGCGGAGGCGAGCAGTACTTC
TRBJ2-7,TRBD1,TRBV7-9,.,CASSFGTGSSYEQYF,TGTGCCAGCAGCTTTGGGACAGGGAGCTCCTACGAGCAGTACTTC
TRBJ1-3,TRBD1,TRBV6-6,once,CATRQGYGNTIYF,TGTGCCACAAGACAGGGGTACGGAAACACCATATATTTT
TRBJ2-3,.,TRBV11-1,few,CASSPRDILRTDTQYF,TGTGCCAGCAGCCCACGGGACATCCTACGCACAGATACGCAGTATTTT
TRBJ2-5,.,TRBV7-2,.,CASSFGRGQYF,TGTGCCAGCAGCTTCGGACGGGGCCAGTACTTC
TRBJ2-7,.,TRBV7-2,once,CASSHPSYEQYF,TGTGCCAGCAGCCACCCCTCCTACGAGCAGTACTTC
TRBJ1-1,.,TRBV19,.,CASSIGVGNTEAFF,TGTGCCAGTAGTATTGGGGTGGGGAACACTGAAGCTTTCTTT
TRBJ2-3,.,TRBV7-2,few,CASSLVEDSHTQYF,TGTGCCAGCAGCTTAGTCGAGGACAGCCATACGCAGTATTTT
TRBJ1-1,TRBD1,TRBV19,few,CASSRTGRAVTEAFF,TGTGCCAGTAGTAGGACAGGACGGGCCGTCACTGAAGCTTTCTTT
TRBJ1-2,.,TRBV10-1,.,CASRGPYGYTF,TGCGCCAGCCGAGGCCCCTATGGCTACACCTTC
TRBJ2-2,TRBD1,TRBV6-5,.,CASSRTGPTGELFF,TGTGCCAGCAGTAGGACAGGGCCCACCGGGGAGCTGTTTTTT
TRBJ2-7,.,TRBV27,.,CASSLLGPHYEQYF,TGTGCCAGCAGTCTCCTGGGACCGCACTACGAGCAGTACTTC
TRBJ1-6,.,TRBV12-5,.,CASGGGGQGNSPLHF,TGTGCTAGTGGTGGGGGGGGGCAGGGAAATTCACCCCTCCACTTT
TRBJ1-3,.,TRBV19,few,CASSIISTGGSGNTIYF,TGTGCCAGTAGTATCATTTCGACCGGGGGCTCTGGAAACACCATATATTTT
TRBJ2-3,.,TRBV7-2,.,CASSTTVASDTQYF,TGTGCCAGCAGCACCACCGTCGCCTCAGATACGCAGTATTTT
TRBJ2-3,.,TRBV7-9,.,CASSFEGRSTDTQYF,TGTGCCAGCAGCTTCGAGGGGCGAAGCACAGATACGCAGTATTTT
TRBJ1-1,.,TRBV28,.,CATVGEPVTEAFF,TGTGCCACGGTCGGGGAACCGGTCACTGAAGCTTTCTTT
TRBJ1-5,.,TRBV11-2,.,CASSLDFRNQPQHF,TGTGCCAGCAGCTTAGATTTCCGGAATCAGCCCCAGCATTTT
TRBJ2-5,.,TRBV30,.,CAWSGTGHRTLRETQYF,TGTGCCTGGAGTGGGACCGGACACAGAACCTTGAGAGAGACCCAGTACTTC
TRBJ2-3,.,TRBV9,.,CASSVVPGNTDTQYF,TGTGCCAGCAGCGTAGTTCCGGGGAACACAGATACGCAGTATTTT
TRBJ2-7,.,TRBV6-1,.,CASSAGKLTYEQYF,TGTGCCAGCAGTGCCGGAAAGCTAACCTACGAGCAGTACTTC
TRBJ2-3,.,TRBV21-1,.,CASSVGTDTQYF,TGTGCCAGCAGCGTGGGCACAGATACGCAGTATTTT
TRBJ2-7,TRBD2,TRBV5-4,.,CASSAELAGGEQYF,TGTGCCAGCAGCGCCGAACTAGCGGGGGGTGAGCAGTACTTC
TRBJ2-1,.,TRBV27,.,CASSLSELAYEQFF,TGTGCCAGCAGTTTATCGGAGCTAGCCTATGAGCAGTTCTTC
TRBJ2-7,.,TRBV4-3,once,CASSQDRGYEQYF,TGCGCCAGCAGCCAAGATAGAGGTTACGAGCAGTACTTC
TRBJ2-2,.,TRBV6-4,.,CASSDSGDTGELFF,TGTGCCAGCAGTGACAGTGGGGACACCGGGGAGCTGTTTTTT
TRBJ2-5,.,TRBV2,.,CASSEWNRVQETQYF,TGTGCCAGCAGTGAATGGAACAGGGTGCAAGAGACCCAGTACTTC
TRBJ1-1,.,TRBV27,.,CASSTAGVNTEAFF,TGTGCCAGCAGTACGGCAGGTGTTAACACTGAAGCTTTCTTT
TRBJ2-7,TRBD2,TRBV28,.,CASSLPMQWRGASGSYEQYF,TGTGCCAGCAGTTTACCAATGCAGTGGCGGGGCGCTAGCGGGAGTTACGAGCAGTACTTC
TRBJ2-7,.,TRBV7-2,.,CASSSRGRSYEQYF,TGTGCCAGCAGCTCCCGGGGACGGTCCTACGAGCAGTACTTC
TRBJ2-7,.,TRBV7-9,.,CASSQDRWTGEQYF,TGTGCCAGCAGCCAAGACAGGTGGACGGGGGAGCAGTACTTC
TRBJ1-1,.,TRBV4-2,few,CASSPRYGGTEAFF,TGTGCCAGCAGCCCCCGGTATGGGGGAACTGAAGCTTTCTTT
TRBJ2-7,.,TRBV10-2,.,CATLRTAPPYEQYF,TGCGCCACGTTGAGGACAGCTCCCCCCTACGAGCAGTACTTC
TRBJ1-1,TRBD1,TRBV5-5,few,CASSLTDRANTEAFF,TGTGCCAGCAGCTTGACCGACAGGGCGAACACTGAAGCTTTCTTT
TRBJ2-1,TRBD2,TRBV5-1,.,CASSFTTSGFYNEQFF,TGCGCCAGCAGCTTTACGACTAGCGGATTCTACAATGAGCAGTTCTTC
TRBJ1-5,.,TRBV19,.,CASTPTGTRGQPQHF,TGTGCCAGTACTCCTACCGGGACACGAGGTCAGCCCCAGCATTTT
TRBJ1-4,.,TRBV25-1,.,CASRGVGQNEKLFF,TGTGCCAGCAGGGGGGTAGGGCAGAATGAAAAACTGTTTTTT
TRBJ2-3,.,TRBV10-3,.,CAISTGLADTQYF,TGTGCCATCAGCACAGGGCTCGCAGATACGCAGTATTTT
TRBJ2-7,.,TRBV2,.,CASSGDSLPTYEQYF,TGTGCCAGCAGCGGTGACTCCTTACCGACCTACGAGCAGTACTTC
TRBJ2-2,TRBD2,TRBV28,.,CASSPTYKLAETSNTGELFF,TGTGCCAGCAGCCCCACTTATAAACTAGCGGAGACCTCGAACACCGGGGAGCTGTTTTTT
TRBJ1-3,.,TRBV7-8,.,CASSTRQAVARNTIYF,TGTGCCAGCAGCACTCGACAGGCTGTAGCCCGAAACACCATATATTTT
TRBJ1-1,TRBD1,TRBV6-6,.,CASSYRGRFTEAFF,TGTGCCAGCAGTTACAGGGGGCGATTCACTGAAGCTTTCTTT
TRBJ2-1,.,TRBV27,.,CASRRLDEQFF,TGTGCCAGCAGGAGACTAGATGAGCAGTTCTTC
TRBJ2-7,TRBD1,TRBV6-5,.,CASSYQITGVDYEQYF,TGTGCCAGCAGTTACCAGATTACAGGGGTCGACTACGAGCAGTACTTC
TRBJ1-5,.,TRBV6-1,.,CASSERGASTEPQHF,TGTGCCAGCAGTGAACGTGGGGCCTCGACGGAGCCCCAGCATTTT
TRBJ1-4,TRBD1,TRBV28,few,CASSELRQGAVEKLFF,TGTGCCAGCAGTGAACTCAGACAGGGGGCTGTTGAAAAACTGTTTTTT
TRBJ2-1,TRBD1,TRBV18,.,CASSLDRGGNEQFF,TGTGCCAGCTCGCTCGACAGGGGAGGCAATGAGCAGTTCTTC
TRBJ2-1,.,TRBV29-1,.,CSAYLRGDEQFF,TGCAGCGCTTACCTCAGGGGTGATGAGCAGTTCTTC
TRBJ2-7,TRBD2,TRBV28,.,CASSSYRSSGRQYF,TGTGCCAGCAGTTCCTACCGTTCTAGCGGGAGACAGTACTTC
TRBJ1-6,TRBD1,TRBV19,.,CASSKQGASSPLHF,TGTGCCAGTAGTAAACAGGGGGCATCCTCACCCCTCCACTTT
TRBJ1-4,.,TRBV5-1,.,CASRGGLAVGEKLFF,TGCGCCAGCAGGGGCGGTTTGGCTGTGGGTGAAAAACTGTTTTTT